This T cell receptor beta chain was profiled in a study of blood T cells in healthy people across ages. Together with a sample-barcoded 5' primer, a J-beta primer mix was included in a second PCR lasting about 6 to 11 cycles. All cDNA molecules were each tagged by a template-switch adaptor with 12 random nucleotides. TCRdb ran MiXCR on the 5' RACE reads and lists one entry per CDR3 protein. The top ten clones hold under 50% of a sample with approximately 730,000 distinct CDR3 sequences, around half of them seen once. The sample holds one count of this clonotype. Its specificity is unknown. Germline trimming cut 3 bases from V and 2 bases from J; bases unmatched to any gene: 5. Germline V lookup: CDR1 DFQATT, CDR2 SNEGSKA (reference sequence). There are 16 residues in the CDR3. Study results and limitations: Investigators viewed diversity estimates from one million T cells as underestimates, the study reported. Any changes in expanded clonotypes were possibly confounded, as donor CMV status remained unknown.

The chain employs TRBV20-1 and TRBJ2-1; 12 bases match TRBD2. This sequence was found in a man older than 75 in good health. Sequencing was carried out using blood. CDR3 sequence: CSASRLAGGTYNEQFF. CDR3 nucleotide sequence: TGCAGTGCTAGTCGGCTAGCGGGAGGGACCTACAATGAGCAGTTCTTC.